This TCR beta chain was found in a study of blood T cell repertoires in COVID-19. Across the whole study: Italy, Spain and the United States were the sources of the convalescent and acute COVID-19 samples. Nucleic acid was either cDNA or gDNA, and it came from T cells, B-cell-depleted T cells, or PBMCs.

Original handling: Reference gene primer amplification gave nucleated cell count estimates. Assay: immunoSEQ multiplex PCR; the TCRdb copy retains only in-frame clones and omits some. Clonal size and the V and J genes are those of that table, whereas D and trimming came from the DNA. The sample records approximately 69,000 clones, just under 80% being singletons. CDR1 and CDR2 from the germline V gene are SEHNR and FQNEAQ (reference sequence). The length of the CDR3 is 14 residues. The V gene lost 5 bases and the J gene lost 4 bases, with 9 bases spanning the gap. V usage is TRBV7-9 and J usage is TRBJ1-6; D gene ambiguous. The origin of this receptor is a human donor in a cohort sampled during active COVID-19. Source material: peripheral blood. CDR3: CASSRGPYNSPLHF. The CDR3 bases are TGTGCCAGCAGCCGGGGTCCTTATAATTCACCCCTCCACTTT.